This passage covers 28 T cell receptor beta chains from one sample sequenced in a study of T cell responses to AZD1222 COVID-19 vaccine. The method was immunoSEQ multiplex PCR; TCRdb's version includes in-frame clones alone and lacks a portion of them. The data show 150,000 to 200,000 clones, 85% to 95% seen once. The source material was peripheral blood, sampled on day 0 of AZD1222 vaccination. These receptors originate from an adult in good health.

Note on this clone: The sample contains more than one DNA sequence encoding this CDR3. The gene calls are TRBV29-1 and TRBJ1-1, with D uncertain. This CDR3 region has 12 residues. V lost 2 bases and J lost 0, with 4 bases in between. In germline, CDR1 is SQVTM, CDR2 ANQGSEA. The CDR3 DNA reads TGCAGCGTTGAATACATGAACACTGAAGCTTTCTTT. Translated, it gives CSVEYMNTEAFF.

CDR3 in DNA: TGTGCCAGCTCACCCGACAGGGAGGGGTATGGCTACACCTTC. Its translation: CASSPDREGYGYTF. The V gene is TRBV18, the J gene TRBJ1-2; 7 bases match TRBD1. V trimming: 3 bases; J trimming: 5 bases; junction bases outside the gene matches: 6. Germline V gene lookup returns CDR1 KGHSH and CDR2 LQKENI. The CDR3 is 14 amino acids.

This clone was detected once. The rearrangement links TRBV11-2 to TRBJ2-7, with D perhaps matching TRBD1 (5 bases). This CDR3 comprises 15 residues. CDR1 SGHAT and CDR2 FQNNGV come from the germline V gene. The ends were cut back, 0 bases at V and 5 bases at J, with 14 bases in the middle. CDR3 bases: TGTGCCAGCAGCTTAGAGGGCAGGGCATTCGACGAGCAGTACTTC. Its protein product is CASSLEGRAFDEQYF.

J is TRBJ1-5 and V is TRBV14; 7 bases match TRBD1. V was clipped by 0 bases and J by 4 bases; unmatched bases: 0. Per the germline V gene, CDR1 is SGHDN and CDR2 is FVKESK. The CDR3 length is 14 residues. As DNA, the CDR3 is TGTGCCAGCAGCCAAGACAGGGGGAATCAGCCCCAGCATTTT. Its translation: CASSQDRGNQPQHF.

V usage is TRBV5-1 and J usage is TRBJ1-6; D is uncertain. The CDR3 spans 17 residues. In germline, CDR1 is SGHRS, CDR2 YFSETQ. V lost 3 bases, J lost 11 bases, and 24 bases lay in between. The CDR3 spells CASSSSPQGHSPAPLHF. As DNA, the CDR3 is TGCGCCAGCAGCTCATCGCCTCAAGGTCATTCCCCAGCACCCCTCCACTTT.

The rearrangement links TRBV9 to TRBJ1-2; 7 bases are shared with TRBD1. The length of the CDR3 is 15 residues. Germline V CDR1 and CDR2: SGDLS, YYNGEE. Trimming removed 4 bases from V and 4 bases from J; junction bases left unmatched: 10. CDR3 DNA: TGTGCCAGCAGCCAGGGGGAAAGCCCAACCTATGGCTACACCTTC. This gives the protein CASSQGESPTYGYTF.

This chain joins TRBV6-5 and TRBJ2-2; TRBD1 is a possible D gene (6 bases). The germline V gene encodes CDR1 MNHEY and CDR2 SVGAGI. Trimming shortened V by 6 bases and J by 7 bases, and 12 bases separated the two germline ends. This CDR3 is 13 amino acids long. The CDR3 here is CASRNGQLGELFF. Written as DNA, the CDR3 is TGTGCCAGCAGAAACGGACAGCTCGGGGAGCTGTTTTTT.

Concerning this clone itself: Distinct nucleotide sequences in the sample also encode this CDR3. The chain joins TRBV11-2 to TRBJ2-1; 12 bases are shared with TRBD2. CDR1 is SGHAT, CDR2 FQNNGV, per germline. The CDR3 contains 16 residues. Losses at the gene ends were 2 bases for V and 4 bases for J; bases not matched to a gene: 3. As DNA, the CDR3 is TGTGCCAGCAGCTTACTAGCGGGAGGGCCTTACAATGAGCAGTTCTTC. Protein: CASSLLAGGPYNEQFF.

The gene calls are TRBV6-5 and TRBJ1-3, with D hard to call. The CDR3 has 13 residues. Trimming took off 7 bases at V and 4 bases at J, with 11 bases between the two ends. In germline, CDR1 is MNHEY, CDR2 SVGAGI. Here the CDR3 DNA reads TGTGCCAGCATGAAGGAATTGGGAAACACCATATATTTT. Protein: CASMKELGNTIYF.

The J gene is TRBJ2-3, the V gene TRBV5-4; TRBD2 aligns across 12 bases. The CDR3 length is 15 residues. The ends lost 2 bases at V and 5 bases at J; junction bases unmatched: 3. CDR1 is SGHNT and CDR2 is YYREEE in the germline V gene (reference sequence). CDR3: CASSLPGLAGDTQYF. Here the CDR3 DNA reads TGTGCCAGCAGCTTACCGGGACTAGCGGGAGATACGCAGTATTTT.

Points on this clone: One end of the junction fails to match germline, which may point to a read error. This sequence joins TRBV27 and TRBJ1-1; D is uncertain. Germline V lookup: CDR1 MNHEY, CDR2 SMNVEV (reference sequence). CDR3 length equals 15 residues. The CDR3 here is CASTLYRLTNTEAFF. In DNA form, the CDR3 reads TGTGCCAGCACTTTATATAGGCTTACGAACACTGAAGCTTTCTTT.

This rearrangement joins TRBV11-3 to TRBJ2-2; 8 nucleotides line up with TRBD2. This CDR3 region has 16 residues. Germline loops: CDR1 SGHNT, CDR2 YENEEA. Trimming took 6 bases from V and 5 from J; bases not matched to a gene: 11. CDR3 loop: CASSRQELAGTGELFF. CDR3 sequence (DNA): TGTGCCAGCAGTCGACAGGAGTTAGCGGGAACCGGGGAGCTGTTTTTT.

The DNA for the CDR3 is TGTGCCAGCAGCCATGGGACGGCCGCTTTTAATGAAAAACTGTTTTTT. Protein product: CASSHGTAAFNEKLFF. The chain couples TRBV4-2 to TRBJ1-4, with TRBD1 as a possible D gene (5 bases). Germline loops: CDR1 LGHNA, CDR2 YNFKEQ. This CDR3 is built from 16 residues. Trimming removed 3 bases from V and 4 bases from J, with 15 bases in between.

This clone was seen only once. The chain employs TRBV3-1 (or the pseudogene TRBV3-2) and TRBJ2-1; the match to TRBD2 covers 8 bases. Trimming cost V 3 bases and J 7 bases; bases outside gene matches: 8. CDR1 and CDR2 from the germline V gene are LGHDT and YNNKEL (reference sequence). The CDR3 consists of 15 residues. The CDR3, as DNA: TGTGCCAGCAGCCAGCGGCGGGAGGTCCCGAATGAGCAGTTCTTC. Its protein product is CASSQRREVPNEQFF.

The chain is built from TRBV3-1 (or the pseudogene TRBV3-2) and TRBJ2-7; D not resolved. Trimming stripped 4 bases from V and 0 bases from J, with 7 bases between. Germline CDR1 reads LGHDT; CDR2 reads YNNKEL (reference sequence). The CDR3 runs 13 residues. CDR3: CASSPPFSYEQYF. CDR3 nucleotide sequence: TGTGCCAGCAGCCCCCCCTTCTCCTACGAGCAGTACTTC.

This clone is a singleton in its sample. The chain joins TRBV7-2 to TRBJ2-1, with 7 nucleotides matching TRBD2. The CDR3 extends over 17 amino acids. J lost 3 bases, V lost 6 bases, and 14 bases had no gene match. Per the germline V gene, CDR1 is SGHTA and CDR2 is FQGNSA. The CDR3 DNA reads TGTGCCAGCAGTTTGGGGCGTCAGCGGGACTACTACAATGAGCAGTTCTTC. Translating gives CASSLGRQRDYYNEQFF.

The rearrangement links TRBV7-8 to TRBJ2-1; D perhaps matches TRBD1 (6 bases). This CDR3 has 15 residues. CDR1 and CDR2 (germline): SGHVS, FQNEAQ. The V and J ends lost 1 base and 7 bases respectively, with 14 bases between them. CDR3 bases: TGTGCCAGCAGCTTAGTTTCCAGGGGCGAGAATGAGCAGTTCTTC. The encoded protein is CASSLVSRGENEQFF.

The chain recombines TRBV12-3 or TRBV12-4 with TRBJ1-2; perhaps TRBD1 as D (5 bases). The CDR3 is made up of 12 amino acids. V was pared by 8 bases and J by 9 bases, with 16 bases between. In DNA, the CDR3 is TGTGCCAGCTGCCGGGGGGTCGTAAGCTACACCTTC. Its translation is CASCRGVVSYTF.

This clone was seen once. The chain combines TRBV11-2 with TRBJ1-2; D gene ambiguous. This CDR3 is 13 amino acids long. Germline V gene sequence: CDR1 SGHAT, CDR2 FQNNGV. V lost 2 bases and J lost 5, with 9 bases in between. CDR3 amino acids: CASSLRPDYGYTF. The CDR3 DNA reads TGTGCCAGCAGCTTACGACCGGATTATGGCTACACCTTC.

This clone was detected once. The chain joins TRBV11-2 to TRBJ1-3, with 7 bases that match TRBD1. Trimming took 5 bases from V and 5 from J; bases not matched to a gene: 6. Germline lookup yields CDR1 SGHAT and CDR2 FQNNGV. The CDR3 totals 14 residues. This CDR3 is CASSLDRDRNTIYF. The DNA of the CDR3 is TGTGCCAGCAGCCTCGACAGGGATAGAAACACCATATATTTT.

The CDR3, as DNA: TGTGCCAGCACCCGCGGTCGGGGAAACACTGAAGCTTTCTTT. Its protein is CASTRGRGNTEAFF. The gene calls are TRBV5-4 and TRBJ1-1; D gene ambiguous. The V and J ends lost 6 bases and 2 bases respectively, with 14 bases between them. CDR1 and CDR2 from the germline V gene are SGHNT and YYREEE (reference sequence). The CDR3 runs 14 residues. Looking up the rest from reference TRBV5-4 and TRBJ1-1 gives the full variable domain: ETGVTQSPTHLIKTRGQQVTLRCSSQSGHNTVSWYQQALGQGPQFIFQYYREEENGRGNFPPRFSGLQFPNYSSELNVNALELDDSALYLCASTRGRGNTEAFFGQGTRLTVV.

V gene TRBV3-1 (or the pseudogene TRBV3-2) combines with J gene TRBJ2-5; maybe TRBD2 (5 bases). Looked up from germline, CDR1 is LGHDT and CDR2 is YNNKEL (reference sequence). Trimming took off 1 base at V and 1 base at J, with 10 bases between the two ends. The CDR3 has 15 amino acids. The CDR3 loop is CASSQVIAIQETQYF. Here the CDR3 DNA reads TGTGCCAGCAGCCAAGTTATAGCGATCCAAGAGACCCAGTACTTC.

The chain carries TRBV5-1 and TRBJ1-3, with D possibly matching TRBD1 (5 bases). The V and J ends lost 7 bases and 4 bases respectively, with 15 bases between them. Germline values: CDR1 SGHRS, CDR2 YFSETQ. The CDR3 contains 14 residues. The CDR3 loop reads CASRLAGSGNTIYF. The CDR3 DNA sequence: TGCGCCAGCCGTCTCGCAGGGTCGGGAAACACCATATATTTT.

The DNA for the CDR3 is TGTGCCAGCAGTCTGGGACCGCGGACGGATGAGCAGTACTTC. This encodes CASSLGPRTDEQYF. The chain carries TRBV28 and TRBJ2-7; D may match TRBD1 or TRBD2 (5 bases each). This CDR3 is built from 14 residues. Trimming left V 5 bases short and J 7 bases short, with 18 bases between. Germline CDR1 reads MDHEN; CDR2 reads SYDVKM.

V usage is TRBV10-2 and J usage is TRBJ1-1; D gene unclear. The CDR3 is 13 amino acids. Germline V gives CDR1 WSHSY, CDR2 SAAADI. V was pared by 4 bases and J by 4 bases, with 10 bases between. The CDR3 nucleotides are TGCGCCAGCAGTGCGGCGTCGGGCACTGAAGCTTTCTTT. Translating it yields CASSAASGTEAFF.

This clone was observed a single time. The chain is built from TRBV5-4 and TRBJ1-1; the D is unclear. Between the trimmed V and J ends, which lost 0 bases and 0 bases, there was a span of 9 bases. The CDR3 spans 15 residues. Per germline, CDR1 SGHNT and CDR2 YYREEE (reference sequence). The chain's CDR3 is CASSLENALNTEAFF. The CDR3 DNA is TGTGCCAGCAGCTTGGAGAACGCCCTGAACACTGAAGCTTTCTTT.

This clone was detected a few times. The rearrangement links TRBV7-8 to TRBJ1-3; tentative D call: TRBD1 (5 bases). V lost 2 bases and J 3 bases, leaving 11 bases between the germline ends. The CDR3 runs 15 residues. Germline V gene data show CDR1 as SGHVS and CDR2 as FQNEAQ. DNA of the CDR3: TGTGCCAGCAGCTTAAATACGAGGGGTGGAAACACCATATATTTT. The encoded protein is CASSLNTRGGNTIYF.

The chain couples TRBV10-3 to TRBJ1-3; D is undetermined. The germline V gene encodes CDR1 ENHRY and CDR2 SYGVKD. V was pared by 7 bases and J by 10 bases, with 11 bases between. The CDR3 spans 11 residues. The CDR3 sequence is CAITVAETIYF. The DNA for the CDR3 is TGTGCCATCACCGTGGCCGAAACCATATATTTT.